The 5 T cell receptor beta chains below all came from one sample that was sequenced in a study of blood T cell repertoires in COVID-19. Sequenced by immunoSEQ multiplex PCR; TCRdb stores in-frame clones only, minus some. The data hold about 44,000 clones, with about 86% observed a single time. Sequencing was done on a sample of peripheral blood. Receptor source: a human donor in a cohort sampled during active COVID-19.

The chain combines TRBV7-9 with TRBJ1-5; D unclear. Germline values: CDR1 SEHNR, CDR2 FQNEAQ (reference sequence). This CDR3 spans 13 amino acids. Trimming stripped 3 bases from V and 1 base from J, with 4 bases between. The chain's CDR3 is CASSFSSNQPQHF. In DNA, the CDR3 is TGTGCCAGCAGCTTCTCGAGCAATCAGCCCCAGCATTTT.

The chain links TRBV5-1 to TRBJ2-3; 7 bases are shared with TRBD1. Losses at the gene ends were 4 bases for V and 6 bases for J; bases not matched to a gene: 11. Per germline, CDR1 SGHRS and CDR2 YFSETQ. The CDR3 sequence is 15 residues long. CDR3 loop: CASSRGAGGRDTQYF. The CDR3 region has the DNA TGCGCCAGCAGCCGAGGTGCAGGGGGAAGGGATACGCAGTATTTT.

V gene TRBV11-2 combines with J gene TRBJ1-4; D may be TRBD1 (6 bases). The V gene's germline CDR1 is SGHAT and CDR2 FQNNGV. The CDR3 runs to 16 residues. V was trimmed by 2 bases and J by 3 bases, leaving 13 bases between them. The CDR3 DNA reads TGTGCCAGCAGCTTAATGGCGGGGGCGCCTAATGAAAAACTGTTTTTT. Encoded protein: CASSLMAGAPNEKLFF.

This chain uses TRBV5-8 with TRBJ2-5; 13 positions match TRBD2. This CDR3 spans 18 amino acids. Germline CDR1 SGHTS, CDR2 YDEGEE. Trimming took 4 bases from V and 5 from J; bases not matched to a gene: 14. The CDR3 here is CASSLGTSGARVGETQYF. Here the CDR3 DNA reads TGTGCCAGCAGCCTCGGGACTAGCGGGGCTCGGGTAGGGGAGACCCAGTACTTC. The whole variable domain, filled in from reference TRBV5-8 and TRBJ2-5, reads EAGVTQSPTHLIKTRGQQATLRCSPISGHTSVYWYQQALGLGLQFLLWYDEGEERNRGNFPPRFSGRQFPNYSSELNVNALELEDSALYLCASSLGTSGARVGETQYFGPGTRLLVL.

V usage is TRBV6-6 and J usage is TRBJ2-2; possibly TRBD2 for D (5 bases). Germline loops: CDR1 MNHNY, CDR2 SVGAGI (reference sequence). Trimming removed 0 bases at V and 7 bases at J, with 6 bases between. This CDR3 region has 13 residues. The CDR3 protein is CASSYSAGGELFF. The CDR3 region has the DNA TGTGCCAGCAGTTACTCTGCGGGCGGGGAGCTGTTTTTT.